This T cell receptor beta chain stems from a study of neurological immune-mediated disorders. From the 5' RACE reads, TCRdb called clonotypes with MiXCR, one entry per CDR3 protein. Seen here are tens of thousands of distinct CDR3 sequences, under 8.5% observed once, and the top ten hold 4% to 5.5%. CDR1 is DFQATT and CDR2 is SNEGSKA in the germline V gene (reference sequence). V was cut by 3 bases and J by 4 bases, with 10 bases left in between. The CDR3 runs 13 residues. This clonotype was observed at least ten times. Sequenced material: PBMCs. The receptor comes from a woman between 35 and 50 years old in good health. The chain recombines TRBV20-1 with TRBJ2-1; D might be TRBD2 (5 bases). Written as DNA, the CDR3 is TGCAGTGCTAGCGGCCAGCGGTACAATGAGCAGTTCTTC. Translation gives CSASGQRYNEQFF.